The rows below give T cell receptor beta chains drawn from one sample of a study of T cell changes during pregnancy in multiple sclerosis. Generated by immunoSEQ multiplex PCR, the TCRdb table keeps only in-frame clones and is missing some. The sample has roughly 40,000 clones; roughly 92% are singletons. Source: CD4+ T cells from peripheral blood mononuclear cells, taken before pregnancy. The receptors were sampled from a female donor with multiple sclerosis, enrolled in a pregnancy study. CDR3s include the opening cysteine and the closing phenylalanine or tryptophan. The order of the fields is D gene, CDR3 length, J gene, V gene, CDR3 protein. The D gene is left open where the match is weak.

NA	15	TRBJ2-7	TRBV4-1	CASSQGGSGFYEQYF
TRBD1	14	TRBJ2-5	TRBV5-1	CASSIDRVQETQYF
NA	15	TRBJ2-5	TRBV5-1	CASTQGSGVKETQYF
TRBD2	18	TRBJ2-2	TRBV9	CASSRRDGGAGAHGELFF
TRBD2	16	TRBJ2-3	TRBV9	CASSAAGLASTDTQYF
NA	14	TRBJ1-3	TRBV5-4	CASSLQGSGNTIYF
TRBD1	15	TRBJ2-3	TRBV28	CASSRWDRGPDTQYF
NA	13	TRBJ2-2	TRBV28	CASSSGITGELFF
TRBD2	15	TRBJ2-3	TRBV2	CASSVGLAGSLGQYF
TRBD2	16	TRBJ2-2	TRBV2	CASTQRGSGKTGELFF
NA	13	TRBJ2-1	TRBV9	CASSLNIYNEQFF
TRBD1	15	TRBJ1-4	TRBV28	CASSPRQGINEKLFF
TRBD2	15	TRBJ2-7	TRBV7-8	CASSLGLAGVGEQYF
NA	16	TRBJ2-1	TRBV19	CASSIPGPGGLNEQFF
NA	14	TRBJ1-5	TRBV15	CATSRDGGGQPQHF
NA	15	TRBJ2-7	TRBV7-9	CASSRLGGGGSEQYF
TRBD1	15	TRBJ2-7	TRBV5-1	CASSFGQGNPYEQYF
TRBD1	16	TRBJ1-5	TRBV28	CASSEGQGYSNQPQHF
TRBD1	14	TRBJ2-5	TRBV15	CATSSRTGAETQYF
TRBD2	15	TRBJ2-1	TRBV6-1	CASREGLAGGDEQFF
NA	14	TRBJ1-1	TRBV5-4	CASSYGQLNTEAFF
NA	14	TRBJ2-1	TRBV5-6	CASSFGTRASEQFF
NA	13	TRBJ1-2	TRBV6-1	CASSEVPQYGYTF
TRBD1	13	TRBJ1-2	TRBV27	CASSFQGGYGYTF
NA	14	TRBJ1-2	TRBV6-1	CASSEANSDYGYTF
NA	16	TRBJ2-3	TRBV28	CASSLWGSLGTDTQYF
TRBD2	18	TRBJ2-1	TRBV5-4	CASSLGGLAGGPYNEQFF
NA	12	TRBJ1-2	TRBV9	CASSRQAYGYTF
NA	17	TRBJ1-2	TRBV5-6	CASSLQGSVVWDYGYTF
TRBD2	18	TRBJ2-2	TRBV5-6	CASTRLKSGRANTGELFF
NA	16	TRBJ2-2	TRBV7-9	CASSSPGKRNTGELFF
NA	15	TRBJ2-3	TRBV12-5	CASGSSSSGHDTQYF
NA	12	TRBJ1-2	TRBV6-5	CASHGSHIGYTF
NA	15	TRBJ2-3	TRBV7-8	CASSLVGQSTDTQYF
NA	15	TRBJ2-6	TRBV28	CASRETGSGANVLTF
NA	15	TRBJ1-5	TRBV27	CASKRLDRSNQPQHF
TRBD2	14	TRBJ2-5	TRBV29-1	CSVGTSGRRETQYF
NA	12	TRBJ1-2	TRBV5-4	CASSLTGYGYTF
TRBD1	13	TRBJ1-2	TRBV7-2	CASSPTGIYGYTF
TRBD2	16	TRBJ2-7	TRBV7-9	CASSRLAGAKNYEQYF
TRBD2	16	TRBJ2-1	TRBV5-1	CASSLGLADIYNEQFF
TRBD2	19	TRBJ2-1	TRBV5-4	CASSGKEDGGRARYDEQFF
TRBD2	19	TRBJ2-2	TRBV4-2	CASSQHGTSGRANTGELFF
TRBD2	15	TRBJ2-2	TRBV30	CAWSFGLASTGELFF
TRBD2	17	TRBJ2-1	TRBV11-3	CASSLSSGSARQNEQFF
NA	16	TRBJ2-2	TRBV9	CASSPGDGSRTGELFF
TRBD2	18	TRBJ2-2	TRBV5-8	CASSLGLASGRNTGELFF
TRBD1	14	TRBJ2-5	TRBV6-1	CASAGTGGPLAQYF
NA	14	TRBJ2-5	TRBV9	CASSVAPGVETQYF
NA	11	TRBJ2-3	TRBV7-9	CASSLTDTQYF
NA	14	TRBJ2-1	TRBV6-5	CASKKLGTFNEQFF
NA	16	TRBJ1-2	TRBV21-1	CASSKYSASQDYGYTF
NA	16	TRBJ1-3	TRBV18	CASSPPSGASGNTIYF